The 24 T cell receptor beta chains below come from one sample, sequenced in a study of T cells expressing NK-cell markers (dated by TCRdb to 2019 to 2021). The protocol used for the library was 5' RACE. The data were produced on an Illumina HiSeq 2000. TCRdb reprocessed the sequencing reads and holds a single record per CDR3 protein sequence, with no DNA. The sample table on file contains about 460,000 distinct CDR3 sequences. The top ten clones comprise over 1.1% of the sample. Sequencing was performed on blood T cells: a sorted CD56 or NKG2C T cell subset, CD4+ or CD8+ T cells, or bulk PBMC T cells (not recorded which). Receptors originate from a woman aged 50 to 65 in good health. Donor details come from another sample of the same person, matched by shared clones.

The chain has TRBV28 and TRBJ2-2; TCRdb's D call, TRBD2, is unchecked because there is no DNA. CDR1 is MDHEN, CDR2 SYDVKM, per germline. The CDR3 sequence is 16 residues long. The CDR3 protein is CASSLGRSGSHGELFF.

V is TRBV5-1 and J is TRBJ2-1; the D gene TCRdb calls, TRBD2, cannot be checked with no DNA. Germline lookup yields CDR1 SGHRS and CDR2 YFSETQ. The CDR3 covers 15 residues. CDR3 sequence reads: CASSLVLAGNPEQFF.

The V and J genes are TRBV2 and TRBJ2-7; absent DNA, TCRdb's TRBD1 call cannot be checked. Germline assignment: CDR1 SNHLY and CDR2 FYNNEI. The CDR3 loop spans 15 amino acids. CDR3 amino acids: CASSVRSGVRNEQYF.

V gene TRBV5-1 combines with J gene TRBJ1-4. Per the germline V gene, CDR1 is SGHRS and CDR2 is YFSETQ. The CDR3 extends over 16 amino acids. CDR3 residues: CASSSKGPFFDEKLFF.

The chain joins TRBV5-1 to TRBJ2-1; the D call of TRBD1 rests on TCRdb alone, since no DNA is present to check it. There are 16 residues in the CDR3. The germline V gene has CDR1 SGHRS and CDR2 YFSETQ. The CDR3: CASSLAGGRGFNEQFF.

This CDR3 is CASSLRTGGRNNEQFF. V usage is TRBV5-1 and J usage is TRBJ2-1; no DNA is available, so the TRBD2 call from TCRdb remains unchecked. This CDR3 region has 16 residues. From germline, CDR1 is SGHRS and CDR2 YFSETQ.

This rearrangement joins TRBV11-2 to TRBJ2-5; TCRdb reports TRBD1, a call that lacks DNA to check it against. This CDR3 has 17 amino acids. Germline loops: CDR1 SGHAT, CDR2 FQNNGV. This chain's CDR3 is CASSLGVRDRLLETQYF.

The V call is TRBV29-1, the J call TRBJ1-2. The germline V gene encodes CDR1 SQVTM and CDR2 ANQGSEA. CDR3 length: 14 residues. This chain's CDR3 is CSVSMGHLPFGYTF.

The V gene is TRBV11-3, the J gene TRBJ2-7; TCRdb reports TRBD2, a call that lacks DNA to check it against. The germline CDR1 and CDR2 sequences are SGHNT and YENEEA. The CDR3 sequence is 16 residues long. This CDR3 is CASSRNFEGGYYEQYF.

The gene calls are TRBV11-2 and TRBJ2-1; TCRdb names TRBD2, which stays unverified in the absence of DNA. Germline values: CDR1 SGHAT, CDR2 FQNNGV. The CDR3 contains 15 residues. This CDR3 reads CASTFDASKYNEQFF.

The chain employs TRBV11-3 and TRBJ1-3; TCRdb indicates TRBD1, and absent DNA this call remains unverified. Germline CDR1 SGHNT, CDR2 YENEEA. This CDR3 contains 16 residues. The CDR3 here is CASSPGQGGIGNTIYF.

The gene calls are TRBV29-1 and TRBJ1-1; TCRdb's D call, TRBD1, is unchecked because there is no DNA. The CDR3 is made up of 14 amino acids. The germline V gene has CDR1 SQVTM and CDR2 ANQGSEA. CDR3 loop: CSVIPGQGGTEAFF. Based on the CDR3 plus reference TRBV29-1 and TRBJ1-1, the full variable domain is SAVISQKPSRDICQRGTSLTIQCQVDSQVTMMFWYRQQPGQSLTLIATANQGSEATYESGFVIDKFPISRPNLTFSTLTVSNMSPEDSSIYLCSVIPGQGGTEAFFGQGTRLTVV.

The V and J genes are TRBV29-1 and TRBJ1-1; with no DNA, the TCRdb D assignment of TRBD1 cannot be verified. CDR1 and CDR2 from the germline V gene are SQVTM and ANQGSEA. The CDR3 loop spans 13 amino acids. The CDR3 loop reads CSVPGQGYTEAFF.

V gene TRBV5-1 combines with J gene TRBJ2-1; with no DNA, the TCRdb D assignment of TRBD2 cannot be verified. Looked up from germline, CDR1 is SGHRS and CDR2 is YFSETQ. The CDR3 totals 19 residues. The CDR3: CASSLGTPELAPLYNEQFF.

The V call is TRBV3-1, the J call TRBJ2-3; the D call from TCRdb, TRBD2, cannot be confirmed without DNA. CDR1 is LGHDT, CDR2 YNNKEL, per germline (reference sequence). This CDR3 contains 14 residues. The CDR3: CASSRDLVMDTQYF.

The chain links TRBV11-2 to TRBJ2-5; TCRdb gives TRBD2 as the D gene, but with no DNA this cannot be confirmed. Germline CDR1 and CDR2: SGHAT and FQNNGV. The CDR3 totals 11 residues. CDR3: CASRSGETQYF.

This chain joins TRBV10-3 and TRBJ2-1. The CDR3 spans 12 residues. Germline V gene data show CDR1 as ENHRY and CDR2 as SYGVKD. The CDR3 region is CAINRGGNEQFF.

This chain joins TRBV24-1 and TRBJ1-1; TCRdb calls TRBD1, which cannot be checked without DNA. The CDR3 consists of 15 residues. Germline V CDR1 and CDR2: KGHDR, SFDVKD. This CDR3 reads CATSYNTGGNTEAFF.

The rearrangement joins TRBV6-1 to TRBJ2-1; the D call of TRBD1 rests on TCRdb alone, since no DNA is present to check it. Per the germline V gene, CDR1 is MNHNS and CDR2 is SASEGT. The CDR3 has 12 residues. CDR3 protein: CASAGTPNEQFF.

The J gene is TRBJ2-1, the V gene TRBV7-2; the D gene TCRdb calls, TRBD2, cannot be checked with no DNA. The CDR3 extends over 16 amino acids. Germline loops: CDR1 SGHTA, CDR2 FQGNSA. Here the CDR3 reads CASSLGPGGPRNEQFF.

The chain combines TRBV5-4 with TRBJ1-1; the D call of TRBD1 rests on TCRdb alone, since no DNA is present to check it. Germline V gene data show CDR1 as SGHNT and CDR2 as YYREEE (reference sequence). This CDR3 has 16 amino acids. The CDR3 sequence is CASSLGGAGAQVVAFF.

The rearrangement uses TRBV11-2 and TRBJ2-1; as DNA is missing, the TRBD2 call by TCRdb cannot be tested. Germline V lookup: CDR1 SGHAT, CDR2 FQNNGV. This CDR3 spans 18 amino acids. The CDR3 here is CASSPAGGSGRWANEQFF.

The chain employs TRBV4-1 and TRBJ1-5; lacking DNA, the TRBD1 call made by TCRdb goes unchecked. The CDR3 is 19 residues long. Germline assignment: CDR1 MGHRA and CDR2 YSYEKL. This chain's CDR3 is CASSQKWDSLLVSNQPQHF.

The V gene is TRBV6-1, the J gene TRBJ2-1; TCRdb outputs TRBD2, but without DNA this stays unchecked. Germline V lookup: CDR1 MNHNS, CDR2 SASEGT. The CDR3 runs to 14 residues. The CDR3 is CASSGLAFYNEQFF.